Given below is one T cell receptor (beta chain) in context. These data come from a study of patients and donors after allogeneic stem cell transplantation. Germline V gene lookup returns CDR1 KGHSH and CDR2 LQKENI. With V trimmed by 3 bases and J by 0 bases, 4 bases remained unmatched. This CDR3 comprises 16 residues. TCRdb fed the RT-PCR reads into MiXCR, producing one record per CDR3 protein. The sample contains about 960,000 distinct CDR3 sequences, approximately 19% of which appear only once. The sequence came from a human donor who was either an allogeneic HSCT recipient or a stem cell or donor lymphocyte infusion donor (not recorded which). It is not recorded whose cells these are; they may come from a transplant donor. V is TRBV18 and J is TRBJ2-1; 8 nucleotides line up with TRBD1. Material: blood, either unsorted or a sorted T cell fraction (not recorded which). The CDR3 spells CASSPRQGSSYNEQFF. The CDR3 DNA follows: TGTGCCAGCTCACCGAGACAGGGGAGCTCCTACAATGAGCAGTTCTTC.